One and the same sample provided the 4 T cell receptor beta chains below, sequenced in a study of response to subunit inactivated influenza vaccine. TCRdb reprocessed the RT-PCR reads via MiXCR and lists one record per CDR3 protein. Here the sample spans fewer than 800,000 distinct CDR3 sequences, around 16% being singletons. Material: PBMCs from blood, obtained approximately 12 days after vaccination. These receptors were taken from a man in his fifties who received an inactivated influenza vaccine.

J is TRBJ2-2 and V is TRBV5-1, with a possible D match to TRBD1 (7 bases). CDR1 is SGHRS, CDR2 YFSETQ, per germline. V was trimmed by 4 bases and J by 0 bases, leaving 16 bases between them. The CDR3 length is 17 residues. CDR3 sequence: CASSPQGGGPNTGELFF. The CDR3 DNA sequence: TGCGCCAGCAGCCCTCAGGGGGGAGGACCGAACACCGGGGAGCTGTTTTTT.

There are a few counts of this clonotype. This sequence joins TRBV6-1 and TRBJ1-5, with 7 bases aligning to TRBD1. This CDR3 has 15 residues. Germline V gene lookup returns CDR1 MNHNS and CDR2 SASEGT. With V trimmed by 5 bases and J by 2 bases, 6 bases remained unmatched. DNA of the CDR3: TGTGCCAGCAGTCAGACAGGGCCGGGCAATCAGCCCCAGCATTTT. Protein sequence: CASSQTGPGNQPQHF.

The genes are TRBV7-8 and TRBJ2-3, with TRBD2 matching over 13 bases. The CDR3 has 17 amino acids. J was trimmed by 7 bases and V by 1 base; bases with no gene match: 8. In germline, CDR1 is SGHVS, CDR2 FQNEAQ. CDR3 DNA: TGTGCCAGCAGCTTAGGTGGACTAGCGGGAGTATCATATACGCAGTATTTT. Amino acids: CASSLGGLAGVSYTQYF.

This clonotype came up many times. The V and J genes are TRBV5-1 and TRBJ1-6; a possible D gene is TRBD1 (6 bases). The CDR3 covers 14 residues. Germline assignment: CDR1 SGHRS and CDR2 YFSETQ. The V and J ends lost 0 bases and 7 bases respectively, with 8 bases between them. This chain's CDR3 is CASSLAGENSPLHF. CDR3 nucleotide sequence: TGCGCCAGCAGCTTGGCAGGGGAGAATTCACCCCTCCACTTT.